The 13 T cell receptor beta chains below come from one sample, sequenced in a study of CD4 and CD8 cells across lung adenocarcinoma regions. TCRdb itself ran the PCR reads through MiXCR, one entry per CDR3 protein. This sample has 7,500 to 8,500 distinct CDR3 sequences, with about 59% found just once. The sequencing input was CD8+ T cells from the center of a lung tumor. The receptors were gathered from a female donor with lung adenocarcinoma. The CD4 and CD8 labels of this study may be unreliable.

The rearrangement links TRBV12-3 or TRBV12-4 to TRBJ2-5; no clear D. CDR3 length: 11 residues. V shed 5 bases and J shed 11 bases, with 12 bases lying between them. The CDR3 region is CASSPGDTQYF. As DNA, the CDR3 is TGTGCCAGCAGTCCAGGCGACACGCAGTACTTC.

By sample share, this clonotype is medium-sized (0.01 to 0.1%). The gene calls are TRBV7-6 and TRBJ2-1; TRBD1 agrees at 7 bases. The DNA matches TRBJ2-7 better at its end, which makes the J call doubtful. CDR3 length: 13 amino acids. Germline loops: CDR1 SGHVS, CDR2 FNYEAQ. CDR3 DNA sequence: TGTGCCAGCAGCTTAGTGCAGGGGGAAGAGCAGTACTTC. Translated: CASSLVQGEEQYF.

With regard to this clonotype: This may be a read error, as it is one base from a much larger clone. The chain has TRBV6-7 and TRBJ2-1, with D hard to call. TRBV6-7 falls under the ORF class, with uncertain function. Trimming stripped 6 bases from V and 10 bases from J, with 10 bases between. The length of the CDR3 is 11 residues. CDR3 sequence: CASRPHYEQFF. CDR3 DNA: TGTGCCAGCAGGCCTCATTACGAGCAGTTCTTC.

This clonotype was recorded at least ten times. This clone may be a read error of a much larger clone one base away. The chain couples TRBV6-6 to TRBJ2-1, with D perhaps matching TRBD2 (6 bases). Germline CDR1 MNHNY, CDR2 SVGAGI (reference sequence). The V and J ends lost 0 bases and 10 bases respectively, with 22 bases between them. The CDR3 is 17 residues long. CDR3 residues: CASSYSMEGSSSYEQFF. For the CDR3, the DNA is TGTGCCAGCAGTTACTCGATGGAGGGATCGAGCTCCTACGAGCAGTTCTTC.

The rearrangement uses TRBV11-1 and TRBJ2-5; TRBD1 matches at 8 bases. The J call is doubtful: the DNA matches TRBJ2-7 better. Germline V gene sequence: CDR1 SGHAT, CDR2 FQDESV (reference sequence). This CDR3 region has 13 residues. The CDR3 is CASSRGQGYEQYF. CDR3 bases: TGTGCCAGCAGCCGTGGACAGGGATACGAGCAGTACTTC.

Ten or more counts support this clonotype. The chain employs TRBV28 and TRBJ2-1; possible D gene TRBD1, 6 bases. Judging by the DNA end, TRBJ2-7 fits better; the J call may be wrong. This CDR3 spans 12 amino acids. The germline CDR1 and CDR2 sequences are MDHEN and SYDVKM. CDR3 nucleotides: TGTGCCAGCAGTTCGGGACAATACGAGCAGTACTTC. Translation: CASSSGQYEQYF.

Details on this clonotype: The germline gene is not matched at one end of the junction; a read error may be the cause. This chain connects TRBV7-1 to TRBJ2-3, with D unresolved. TRBV7-1 is known as an ORF, though its function is uncertain. The CDR3 is made up of 14 amino acids. For the CDR3, the DNA is TGTGCGAGCAGCTCCTGCCGTGGCACAGATACGCAGTATTTT. This encodes CASSSCRGTDTQYF.

In its sample, this clonotype is medium-sized. The genes are TRBV27 and TRBJ2-3, with 10 nucleotides matching TRBD2. Trimming at V came to 1 base and at J to 3 bases, leaving 7 bases not matched to a gene. There are 17 residues in the CDR3. Germline V gene data show CDR1 as MNHEY and CDR2 as SMNVEV (reference sequence). CDR3 region: CASSLYPPAGGTDTQYF. As DNA, the CDR3 is TGTGCCAGCAGTTTATACCCCCCAGCGGGAGGGACAGATACGCAGTATTTT.

This clonotype was seen ten or more times. A read error is possible here, since a much larger clone lies one base away. The rearrangement uses TRBV10-1 and TRBJ2-5; TRBD2 matches at 12 bases. Germline CDR1 WNHNN, CDR2 SYGVQD (reference sequence). The V and J ends lost 4 bases and 11 bases, in that order; junction bases with no gene match: 2. The CDR3 is 12 amino acids. CDR3 residues: CASSASGGGQYF. CDR3 DNA sequence: TGCGCCAGCAGTGCTAGCGGGGGGGGGCAGTACTTC.

This clonotype was seen repeatedly, ten times or more. V is TRBV18 and J is TRBJ2-7, with TRBD2 matching over 7 bases. Trimming removed 3 bases from V and 3 bases from J; junction bases left unmatched: 14. CDR3 size: 17 residues. The germline V gene has CDR1 KGHSH and CDR2 LQKENI. CDR3 amino acids: CASSPSSSSGLVYEQYF. The CDR3 bases are TGTGCCAGCTCACCGTCTAGTAGTTCTGGACTAGTCTACGAGCAGTACTTC.

CDR3 amino acids: CGRGFRGGSPDTQYF. The CDR3, as DNA: TGTGGCAGGGGCTTTAGGGGCGGTTCCCCAGATACGCAGTATTTT. This chain joins TRBV7-9 and TRBJ2-3; D possibly corresponds to TRBD1 (6 bases). Germline V gene lookup returns CDR1 SEHNR and CDR2 FQNEAQ (reference sequence). The CDR3 runs to 15 residues.

This clonotype is deemed medium-sized. V gene TRBV27 combines with J gene TRBJ2-7; 9 bases are shared with TRBD1. Germline assignment: CDR1 MNHEY and CDR2 SMNVEV (reference sequence). With V trimmed by 5 bases and J by 3 bases, 8 bases remained unmatched. The CDR3 sequence is 15 residues long. CDR3 loop: CASSPGTGHLYEQYF. Written as DNA, the CDR3 is TGTGCCAGCAGTCCCGGGACAGGGCACCTCTACGAGCAGTACTTC.

A word on this clonotype: One end of the junction is discordant with germline, which a read error may explain. The CDR3 reads CASRPRARGIGATNTQYF. CDR3 bases: TGTGCCAGTCGTCCCCGCGCCCGGGGTATCGGAGCCACAAACACGCAGTACTTT. The rearrangement uses TRBV27 and TRBJ2-4; D is perhaps TRBD2 (5 bases). CDR3 length: 18 amino acids. Germline CDR1 is MNHEY and CDR2 is SMNVEV (reference sequence).